The sequence of this T cell receptor beta chain was determined in a study of cytomegalovirus exposure and HLA in healthy donors. Study as a whole: The approximately 600 first-cohort repertoires shared a platform with the 130 or so validation repertoires, as reported in a later analysis.

Study-wide results and caveats: A subsequent analysis found that TCR clusters from the first cohort also tended to co-occur in the 110 or so validation repertoires, with about 94% of cluster scores above 0.

The data were produced by immunoSEQ multiplex PCR, yet TCRdb's version contains in-frame clones alone and is incomplete. This repertoire shows about 160,000 clones, about four fifths found once; its top ten account for 10%. About this clone: No antigen is known for it.

The V gene lost 4 bases and the J gene lost 8 bases, with 21 bases spanning the gap. CDR1 is SGHRS, CDR2 YFSETQ, per germline. This CDR3 is built from 16 residues. V gene TRBV5-1 combines with J gene TRBJ1-4; possibly TRBD1 for D (5 bases). The material sequenced was PBMCs. The origin of this receptor is a young man in good health and CMV-seropositive. The CDR3 sequence is CASSPEVGGRIEKLFF. CDR3 DNA sequence: TGCGCCAGCAGCCCGGAGGTCGGGGGGAGGATCGAAAAACTGTTTTTT.